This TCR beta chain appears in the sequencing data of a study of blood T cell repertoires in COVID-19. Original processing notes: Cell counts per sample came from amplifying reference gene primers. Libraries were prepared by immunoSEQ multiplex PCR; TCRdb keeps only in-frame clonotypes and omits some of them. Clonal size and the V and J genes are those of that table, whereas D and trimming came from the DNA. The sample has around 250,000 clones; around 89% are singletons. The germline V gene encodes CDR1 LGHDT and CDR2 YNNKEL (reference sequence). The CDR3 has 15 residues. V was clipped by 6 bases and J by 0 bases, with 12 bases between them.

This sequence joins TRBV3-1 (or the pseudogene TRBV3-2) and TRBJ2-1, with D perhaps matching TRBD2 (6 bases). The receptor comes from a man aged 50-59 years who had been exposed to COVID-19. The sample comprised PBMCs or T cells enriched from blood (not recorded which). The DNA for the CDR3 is TGTGCCAGCAGTCGACTAGTTGGCTCCTACAATGAGCAGTTCTTC. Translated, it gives CASSRLVGSYNEQFF.